This TCR beta chain appears in the sequencing data of a study of Ad26.COV2.S vaccination and SARS-CoV-2 variants. V was clipped by 4 bases and J by 2 bases; unmatched bases: 3. The germline V gene has CDR1 SGHRS and CDR2 YFSETQ. The CDR3 sequence is 15 residues long. About this clone itself: This sample includes further DNA sequences coding for the same CDR3.

Treatment reported: over 15 received Ad26.COV2.S at low or high dose, single or two shots; about 5 received placebo; per-sample allocation not given. All samples were drawn on day 63, counting from the first vaccine or placebo injection. Here immunoSEQ multiplex PCR was the method, and the copy in TCRdb shows in-frame clones only, minus some. The data contain some 500,000 clones, roughly nine tenths of them singletons. The chain couples TRBV5-1 to TRBJ2-5; TRBD2 aligns across 12 bases. This receptor was obtained from a person aged 18-60 years who received the Ad26.COV2.S COVID-19 vaccine or a placebo. Sequencing used peripheral blood, obtained in a trial of Ad26.COV2.S vaccine versus placebo. This CDR3 reads CASSPGLAGQETQYF. The CDR3 bases are TGCGCCAGCAGCCCGGGACTAGCGGGTCAAGAGACCCAGTACTTC.